This TCR beta chain appears in the sequencing data of a study of T cell responses to AZD1222 COVID-19 vaccine (dated by TCRdb to about 2021). The study in broad terms: AZD1222 recipients with second doses at about 4 weeks or about 12 weeks were pooled, because spike-specific TCR depth and breadth did not differ between schedules. TCR sequencing was performed for about 250 trial participants, of whom around 200 were given two doses of AZD1222 and around 26 were given two doses of MenACWY control vaccine. Trial participants were enrolled by age into 18-55, 56-69 and 70-plus year subgroups, with about 150, 28 and 57 TCR-sequenced participants respectively. The research as a whole found: Spike-specific TCR breadth and depth rose significantly after two AZD1222 doses compared with day 0 and with MenACWY recipients. Vaccine-associated CD4 TCRs spanned the whole spike protein, with dominant responses in regions 160-218 and 743-854. The 56-69-year group was small, and its depth increase did not reach significance, likely because of low power. Nearly half of unique spike-specific TCRs reportedly recognized epitopes outside regions mutated in the B.1.351 and B.1.1.7 variants. Only a handful of AZD1222 recipients were SARS-CoV-2 seropositive at baseline, limiting conclusions about previously exposed vaccinees. Participants were mostly white British and included more females than males, and it was suggested by the authors that clonal diversity may have been underestimated. Because no day 14 peak-response samples were available, the repertoires could be characterized only after the peak T cell response.

Note on this clone: Its antigen is still unknown. The record has no base qualities; no much larger clone is one base away.

Measured from the cysteine to the phenylalanine, the CDR3 is 15 residues long. Just the 45-base CDR3 DNA is kept, in frame starting at base 1. V is trimmed back by 4 bases and J by 5 bases, and the junction contains 7 bases that no gene match accounts for. CDR1 and CDR2, looked up from the germline V gene, are LGHNA and YSLEER. The CDR3 regions of human TCRbeta chains were subjected to immunosequencing. On the study's bioinformatics: Repertoire TCRs were matched against a reference library of SARS-CoV-2-specific TCRs generated with the MIRA antigen-specificity platform. Breadth meant the fraction of unique TCRs that were SARS-CoV-2-associated, whereas depth meant the fraction of total T cells that were SARS-CoV-2-associated. Using the MIRA data, every spike-specific TCR was mapped to the spike region that the TCR reacted to and assigned to either a CD4 or a CD8 class. Log10-transformed breadth and depth values were compared by one-way ANOVA with Sidak's multiple comparisons tests. TCRdb took this table from immuneACCESS and kept in-frame rearrangements with V and J called. Such tables lack part of the clones; where checked against another copy, unresolved V genes explain under half of the gap, and the rest is unexplained. For V, J and clone size, that table is used; D and trimming come from the DNA. The table for this sample lists roughly 97,000 clones; over 75% of them were counted only once. Over 2.5% of the sample is taken by the ten largest.

According to the study, the label for this sample's time point signals: baseline before first vaccination. Vaccinee samples were obtained from the UK trials COV001 and COV002, which included a single-blind randomized controlled phase 2/3 trial of AZD1222 (ChAdOx1 nCoV-19) in healthy adults. For TCRbeta chain sequencing, PBMC samples were collected from trial participants at day 0 and at day 28 after the second dose. This receptor chain uses TRBV4-3 and TRBJ2-2, with 7 bases aligning to TRBD2. Sequenced here: peripheral blood, sampled on day 0 of AZD1222 vaccination. The clonotype comes from an adult in good health. The CDR3: CASSRFGGDTGELFF. The DNA sequence follows: TGCGCCAGCAGCCGTTTTGGGGGGGATACCGGGGAGCTGTTTTTT.